This entry lists 17 T cell receptor beta chains sequenced from one sample in a study of blood T cell repertoires in COVID-19. Using immunoSEQ multiplex PCR, the repertoire was profiled, and TCRdb retains in-frame clones only, with some absent. The sample has fewer than 90,000 clones; 78% are singletons. Sequencing used peripheral blood. Receptors were obtained from a man between 65 and 85 years old with COVID-19, enrolled during active disease.

The V gene is TRBV5-4, the J gene TRBJ2-5, with 8 nucleotides matching TRBD1. The CDR3 covers 15 residues. Trimming at V came to 1 base and at J to 2 bases, leaving 4 bases not matched to a gene. Germline loops: CDR1 SGHNT, CDR2 YYREEE (reference sequence). In nucleotides, the CDR3 is TGTGCCAGCAGCTTGAAGTACAGGGGGCAAGAGACCCAGTACTTC. Its translation is CASSLKYRGQETQYF.

The rearrangement uses TRBV18 and TRBJ2-2, with a possible D match to TRBD1 (6 bases). V shed 0 bases and J shed 2 bases, with 10 bases lying between them. The length of the CDR3 is 16 residues. The germline CDR1 and CDR2 sequences are KGHSH and LQKENI. The CDR3 DNA sequence: TGTGCCAGCTCACCACCGGGGACATACAACACCGGGGAGCTGTTTTTT. This encodes CASSPPGTYNTGELFF.

V gene TRBV4-3 combines with J gene TRBJ2-7; TRBD1 matches at 8 bases. The CDR3 length is 15 residues. Trimming cost V 1 base and J 3 bases; bases outside gene matches: 5. CDR1 and CDR2 from the germline V gene are LGHNA and YSLEER. The CDR3 DNA sequence: TGCGCCAGCAGCCAAGCCTACGGACAGGGCTACGAGCAGTACTTC. Encoded protein: CASSQAYGQGYEQYF.

This chain's CDR3 is CASSLDSGQSGDTIYF. The CDR3 DNA is TGTGCCAGCAGCCTGGATTCGGGACAATCTGGGGACACCATATATTTT. V and J are TRBV9 and TRBJ1-3; possibly TRBD1 for D (6 bases). V lost 4 bases and J 8 bases, leaving 22 bases between the germline ends. The CDR3 has 16 residues. Germline V gene data show CDR1 as SGDLS and CDR2 as YYNGEE.

This rearrangement joins TRBV5-6 to TRBJ1-1, with 10 positions matching TRBD1. Germline V gene lookup returns CDR1 SGHDT and CDR2 YYEEEE. Unmatched junction bases numbered 4, after V lost 4 bases and J lost 1 base. This CDR3 is built from 15 residues. The CDR3 bases are TGTGCCAGCAGCGCAGGGGACAGGGGGAACACTGAAGCTTTCTTT. This sequence encodes CASSAGDRGNTEAFF.

The chain joins TRBV28 to TRBJ1-1, with a possible D match to TRBD1 (6 bases). Germline CDR1 reads MDHEN; CDR2 reads SYDVKM. This CDR3 has 15 amino acids. Trimming left V 5 bases short and J 5 bases short, with 18 bases between. The CDR3 region is CASSQLQGSRTEAFF. CDR3 in DNA: TGTGCCAGCAGTCAGCTACAGGGTTCAAGAACTGAAGCTTTCTTT.

The chain links TRBV6-2 or TRBV6-3 to TRBJ2-3, with D perhaps TRBD1 (6 bases). The CDR3 spans 11 residues. V was shortened by 5 bases and J by 10 bases, with 10 bases between the two germline ends. Per the germline V gene, CDR1 is MNHEY and CDR2 is SVGEGT. CDR3 in amino acids: CASSPRGAQYF. CDR3 DNA sequence: TGTGCCAGCAGTCCCAGGGGTGCGCAGTATTTT.

The chain has TRBV7-3 and TRBJ2-3; 10 bases are a match to TRBD1. The V gene end was trimmed by 4 bases and the J gene end by 5 bases; junction bases not matched to a gene: 6. The CDR3 covers 15 residues. Germline CDR1 and CDR2: SGHTA and FQGTGA. The CDR3 region has the DNA TGTGCCAGCAGCTGGGTGGGGGACAGGGGAGATACGCAGTATTTT. Its translation is CASSWVGDRGDTQYF.

The rearrangement joins TRBV28 to TRBJ2-4; 10 bases map to TRBD1. The CDR3 contains 15 residues. After removal of 6 bases from V and 3 bases from J, the junction contained 5 bases not matched to a gene. Germline CDR1 MDHEN, CDR2 SYDVKM. The CDR3 spells CASSPGQGGKNIQYF. CDR3 nucleotide sequence: TGTGCCAGCAGCCCAGGACAGGGGGGCAAAAACATTCAGTACTTC. The variable domain in full, completed from reference TRBV28 and TRBJ2-4, reads DVKVTQSSRYLVKRTGEKVFLECVQDMDHENMFWYRQDPGLGLRLIYFSYDVKMKEKGDIPEGYSVSREKKERFSLILESASTNQTSMYLCASSPGQGGKNIQYFGAGTRLSVL.

Written as DNA, the CDR3 is TGTGCCAGCAGCCAAACGGGGGGAGAGACCCAGTACTTC. Its translation is CASSQTGGETQYF. The chain combines TRBV4-2 with TRBJ2-5; TRBD2 agrees at 7 bases. This CDR3 contains 13 residues. The V segment lost 2 bases and the J segment 4 bases; nucleotides outside the gene matches: 1. CDR1 is LGHNA and CDR2 is YNFKEQ in the germline V gene.

CDR3 nucleotide sequence: TGTGCCATCAGTCTAGGGACAGCCTCCAACTCTGGGGCCAACGTCCTGACTTTC. Residues: CAISLGTASNSGANVLTF. The chain employs TRBV10-3 and TRBJ2-6, with 7 bases that match TRBD1. V shed 5 bases and J 0 bases; nucleotides not matched to a gene: 10. The CDR3 totals 18 residues. Germline values: CDR1 ENHRY, CDR2 SYGVKD.

V is TRBV9 and J is TRBJ2-7; 7 bases are a match to TRBD2. With V trimmed by 1 base and J by 2 bases, 9 bases remained unmatched. The CDR3 covers 16 residues. Germline assignment: CDR1 SGDLS and CDR2 YYNGEE. CDR3 nucleotide sequence: TGTGCCAGCAGCGTAAGTCTAGCGGTAAACCCCTACGAGCAGTACTTC. It translates to CASSVSLAVNPYEQYF.

The rearrangement uses TRBV10-3 and TRBJ2-7; D is possibly TRBD2 (7 bases). The germline gives CDR1 ENHRY, CDR2 SYGVKD. The CDR3 is 13 residues long. With 11 bases removed from V and 4 bases from J, the gap between germline ends came to 18 bases. The CDR3: CAAGGGAPYEQYF. The CDR3 DNA follows: TGTGCCGCAGGAGGGGGGGCTCCGTACGAGCAGTACTTC.

The chain couples TRBV6-2 or TRBV6-3 to TRBJ1-2; unclear D gene. The CDR3 is made up of 12 amino acids. Trimming pared 2 bases from V and 8 bases from J, leaving 9 bases between. CDR1 MNHEY and CDR2 SVGEGT come from the germline V gene. The CDR3 nucleotides read TGTGCCAGCAGTTACACATACCGAGGCTACACCTTC. Translation: CASSYTYRGYTF.

The chain employs TRBV6-6 and TRBJ1-1, with TRBD1 identical over 8 bases. V was clipped by 6 bases and J by 1 base; unmatched bases: 4. Germline V CDR1 and CDR2: MNHNY, SVGAGI (reference sequence). The CDR3 consists of 14 residues. The DNA for the CDR3 is TGTGCCAGCAGAACCAGGGGGCAGAACACTGAAGCTTTCTTT. This sequence encodes CASRTRGQNTEAFF.

This clone was counted only a few times. The J gene is TRBJ1-1, the V gene TRBV5-6, with a possible D match to TRBD1 (5 bases). Germline CDR1 SGHDT, CDR2 YYEEEE. The germline V and J ends were trimmed by 3 bases and 5 bases, with 14 bases remaining between them. This CDR3 region has 14 residues. The CDR3 here is CASSSLWGRTEAFF. As DNA, the CDR3 is TGTGCCAGCAGCTCCCTATGGGGGAGGACTGAAGCTTTCTTT.

This clone is a singleton in its sample. The rearrangement joins TRBV9 to TRBJ2-2; 8 bases map to TRBD1. After removal of 0 bases from V and 6 bases from J, the junction contained 7 bases not matched to a gene. Germline loops: CDR1 SGDLS, CDR2 YYNGEE. The CDR3 consists of 16 residues. In DNA form, the CDR3 reads TGTGCCAGCAGCGTAGGTCGGACAGGGTATGCCGGGGAGCTGTTTTTT. It encodes CASSVGRTGYAGELFF.